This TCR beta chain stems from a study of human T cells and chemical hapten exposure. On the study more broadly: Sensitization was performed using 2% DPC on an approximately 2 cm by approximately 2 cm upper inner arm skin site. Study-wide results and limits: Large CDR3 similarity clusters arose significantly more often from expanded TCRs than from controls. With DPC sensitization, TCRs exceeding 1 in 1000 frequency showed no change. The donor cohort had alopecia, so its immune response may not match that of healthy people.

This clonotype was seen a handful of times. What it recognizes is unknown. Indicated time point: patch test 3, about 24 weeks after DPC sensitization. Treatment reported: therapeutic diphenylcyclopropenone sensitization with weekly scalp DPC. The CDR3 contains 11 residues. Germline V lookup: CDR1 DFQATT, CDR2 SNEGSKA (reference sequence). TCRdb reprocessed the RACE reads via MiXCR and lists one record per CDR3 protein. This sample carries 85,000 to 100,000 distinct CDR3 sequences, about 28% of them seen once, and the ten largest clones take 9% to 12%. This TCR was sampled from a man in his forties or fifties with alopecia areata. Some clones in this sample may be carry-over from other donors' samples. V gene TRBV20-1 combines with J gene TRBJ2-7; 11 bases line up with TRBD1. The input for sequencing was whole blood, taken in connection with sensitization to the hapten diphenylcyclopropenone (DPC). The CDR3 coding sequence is TGCAGGGGGGGACAGGGGGTCGAGCAGTACTTC. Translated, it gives CRGGQGVEQYF.